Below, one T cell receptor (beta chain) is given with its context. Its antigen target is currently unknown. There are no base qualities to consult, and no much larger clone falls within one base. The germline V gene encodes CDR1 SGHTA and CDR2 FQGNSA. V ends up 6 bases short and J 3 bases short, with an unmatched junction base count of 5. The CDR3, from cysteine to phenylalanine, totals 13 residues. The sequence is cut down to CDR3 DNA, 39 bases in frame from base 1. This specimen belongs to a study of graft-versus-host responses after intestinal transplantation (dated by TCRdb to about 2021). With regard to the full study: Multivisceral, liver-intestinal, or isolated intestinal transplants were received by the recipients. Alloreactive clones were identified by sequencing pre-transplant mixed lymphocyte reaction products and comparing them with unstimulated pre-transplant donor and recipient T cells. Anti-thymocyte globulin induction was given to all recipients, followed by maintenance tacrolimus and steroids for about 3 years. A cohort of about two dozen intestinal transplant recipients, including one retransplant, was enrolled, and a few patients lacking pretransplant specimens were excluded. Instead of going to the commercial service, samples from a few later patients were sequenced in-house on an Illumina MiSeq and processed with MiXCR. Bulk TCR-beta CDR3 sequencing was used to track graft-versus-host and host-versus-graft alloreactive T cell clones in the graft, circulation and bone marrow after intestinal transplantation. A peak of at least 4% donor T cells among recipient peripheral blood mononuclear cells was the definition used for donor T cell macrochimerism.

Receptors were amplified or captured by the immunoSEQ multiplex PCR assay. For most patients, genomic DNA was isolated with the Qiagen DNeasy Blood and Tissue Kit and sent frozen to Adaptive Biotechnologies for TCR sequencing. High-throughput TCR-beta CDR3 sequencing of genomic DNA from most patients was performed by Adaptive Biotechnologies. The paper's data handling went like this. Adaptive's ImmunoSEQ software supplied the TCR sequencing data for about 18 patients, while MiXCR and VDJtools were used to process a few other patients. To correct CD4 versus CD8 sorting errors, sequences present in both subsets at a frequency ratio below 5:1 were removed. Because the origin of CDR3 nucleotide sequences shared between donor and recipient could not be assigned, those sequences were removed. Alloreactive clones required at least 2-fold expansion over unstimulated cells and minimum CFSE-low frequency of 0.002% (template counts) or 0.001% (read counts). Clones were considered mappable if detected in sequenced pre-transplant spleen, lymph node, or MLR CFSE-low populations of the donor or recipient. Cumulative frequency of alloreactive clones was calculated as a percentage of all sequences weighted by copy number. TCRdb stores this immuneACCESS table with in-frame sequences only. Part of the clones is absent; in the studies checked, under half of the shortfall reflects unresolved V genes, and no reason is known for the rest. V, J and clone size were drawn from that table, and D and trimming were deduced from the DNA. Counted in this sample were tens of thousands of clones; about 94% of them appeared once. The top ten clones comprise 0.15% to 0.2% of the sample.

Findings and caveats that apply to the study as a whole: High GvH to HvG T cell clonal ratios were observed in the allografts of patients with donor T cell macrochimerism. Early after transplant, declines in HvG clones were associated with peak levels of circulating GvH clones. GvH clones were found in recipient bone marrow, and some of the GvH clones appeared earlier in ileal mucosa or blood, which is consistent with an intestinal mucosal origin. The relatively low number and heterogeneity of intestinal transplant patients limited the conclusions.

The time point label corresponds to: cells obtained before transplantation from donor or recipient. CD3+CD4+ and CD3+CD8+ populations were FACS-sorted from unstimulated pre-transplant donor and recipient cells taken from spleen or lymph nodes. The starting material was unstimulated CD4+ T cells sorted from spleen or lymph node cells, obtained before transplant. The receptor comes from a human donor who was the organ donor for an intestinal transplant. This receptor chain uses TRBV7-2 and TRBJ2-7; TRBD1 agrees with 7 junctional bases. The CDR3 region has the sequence CASSYNRGYEQYF. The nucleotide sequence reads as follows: TGTGCCAGCAGTTACAACAGGGGCTACGAGCAGTACTTC.